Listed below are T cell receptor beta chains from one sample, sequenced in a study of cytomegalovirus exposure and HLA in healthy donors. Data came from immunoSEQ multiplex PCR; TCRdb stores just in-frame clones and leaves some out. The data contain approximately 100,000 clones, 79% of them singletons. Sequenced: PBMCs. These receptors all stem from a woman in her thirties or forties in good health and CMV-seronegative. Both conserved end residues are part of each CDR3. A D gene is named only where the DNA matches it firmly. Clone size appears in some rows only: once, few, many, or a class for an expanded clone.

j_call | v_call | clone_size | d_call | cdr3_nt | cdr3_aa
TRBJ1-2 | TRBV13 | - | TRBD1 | TGTGCCAGCAGCGCCCGGGGGACAGGGGGCGTTCGGGGCTACACCTTC | CASSARGTGGVRGYTF
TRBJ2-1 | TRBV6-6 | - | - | TGTGCCAGCAGCCGCTCCGGGACATCCGCCAATGAGCAGTTCTTC | CASSRSGTSANEQFF
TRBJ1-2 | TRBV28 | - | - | TGTGCCAGCAGTTTAGCAGCAGGGGGCTACACCTTC | CASSLAAGGYTF
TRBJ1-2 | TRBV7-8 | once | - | TGTGCCAGCAGCGCCGACAGGAGACATGGCTACACCTTC | CASSADRRHGYTF
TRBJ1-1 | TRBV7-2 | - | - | TGTGCCAGCAGCCTCCGGGTCCACGCAACTGAAGCTTTCTTT | CASSLRVHATEAFF
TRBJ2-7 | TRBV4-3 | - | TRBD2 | TGCGCCAGCAGCCAAGGGCAGCGGGGGCCTTACGAGCAGTACTTC | CASSQGQRGPYEQYF
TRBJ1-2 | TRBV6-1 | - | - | TGTGCCAGCAGTGAACGTGGCTACACCTTC | CASSERGYTF
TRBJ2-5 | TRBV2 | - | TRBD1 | TGTGCCAGCAAATCAGGGACAGAACAAGAGACCCAGTACTTC | CASKSGTEQETQYF
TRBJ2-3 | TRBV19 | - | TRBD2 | TGTGCCAGTAGTATCAACCAGGCGGGGGGTACGCAGTATTTT | CASSINQAGGTQYF
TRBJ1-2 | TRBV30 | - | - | TGTGCCTGGCAAGGGGGCTATGGCTACACCTTC | CAWQGGYGYTF
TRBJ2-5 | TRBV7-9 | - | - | TGTGCCAGCAGCTTATATTCGGGGGACCAAGAGACCCAGTACTTC | CASSLYSGDQETQYF
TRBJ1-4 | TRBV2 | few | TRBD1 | TGTGCCAGCGACAGGGGGCCGGGTGAAAAACTGTTTTTT | CASDRGPGEKLFF
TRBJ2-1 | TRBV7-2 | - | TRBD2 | TGTGCCAGCAGCTTACTCTCCATAGCGGGAGTCTCCTACAATGAGCAGTTCTTC | CASSLLSIAGVSYNEQFF
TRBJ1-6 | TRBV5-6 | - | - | TGTGCCAGCAGCTTGGGGCAGAATAATTCACCCCTCCACTTT | CASSLGQNNSPLHF
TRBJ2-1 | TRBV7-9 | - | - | TGTTCCAGCAGCTTTGGAGTAGCGCAGTTCTTC | CSSSFGVAQFF
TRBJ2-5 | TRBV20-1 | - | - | TGCAGTACTATGACAGGAGAGACCCAGTACTTC | CSTMTGETQYF
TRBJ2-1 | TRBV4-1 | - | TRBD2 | TGCGCCAGCATGTCTAGCGGTATCAATGAGCAGTTCTTC | CASMSSGINEQFF
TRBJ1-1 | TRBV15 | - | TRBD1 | TGTGCCACAAGGACAGGGAGCTGGAACACTGAAGCTTTCTTT | CATRTGSWNTEAFF
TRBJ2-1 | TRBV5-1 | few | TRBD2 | TGCGCCAGCAGCTTGGAGGTCCGTCTAGCGGGGGCTAATGAGCAGTTCTTC | CASSLEVRLAGANEQFF
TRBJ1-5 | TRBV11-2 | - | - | TGTGCCAGCAGCCCGCAGGGGTACGATCAGCCCCAGCATTTT | CASSPQGYDQPQHF
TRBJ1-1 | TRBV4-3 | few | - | TGCGCCAGCAGCCAAGATGCTGGGCGGGGCACTGAAGCTTTCTTT | CASSQDAGRGTEAFF
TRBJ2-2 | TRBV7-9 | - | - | TGTGCCGGCCTGGGGGCTGGGGAGCTGTTTTTT | CAGLGAGELFF
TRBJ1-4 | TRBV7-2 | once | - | TGTGCCAGCAGCCCGGTATTGCAGGGGAATGAAAAACTGTTTTTT | CASSPVLQGNEKLFF
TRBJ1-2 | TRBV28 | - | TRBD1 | TGTGCCAGCAGTCGTCGGGACAGTCCGCTCTATGGCTACACCTTC | CASSRRDSPLYGYTF
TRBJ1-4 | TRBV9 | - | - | TGTGCCAGCAGCGTAGGGGGGGGGAGGCTTAATGAAAAACTGTTTTTT | CASSVGGGRLNEKLFF
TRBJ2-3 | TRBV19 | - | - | TGTGCCAGTAGTATATCGTCTAGCCTCACAGATACGCAGTATTTT | CASSISSSLTDTQYF
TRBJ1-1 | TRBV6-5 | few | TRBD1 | TGTGCCACTAAAACAGGGGGCGCTGGGAACACTGAAGCTTTCTTT | CATKTGGAGNTEAFF
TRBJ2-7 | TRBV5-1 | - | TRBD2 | TGCGCCAGCAGCTTGGAGACTAGCGGGGCCTACGAGCAGTACTTC | CASSLETSGAYEQYF
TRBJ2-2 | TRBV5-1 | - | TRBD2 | TGCGCCAGCAGCTCTGGACTAGCGGGTGTCTCCGGGGAGCTGTTTTTT | CASSSGLAGVSGELFF
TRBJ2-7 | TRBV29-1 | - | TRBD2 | TGCAGCGTTCCCGTAGGAGCGGGAGCTTACGAGCAGTACTTC | CSVPVGAGAYEQYF
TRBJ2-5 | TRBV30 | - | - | TGTGCCTGGAGTGCACAGAGTGTCGAGACCCAGTACTTC | CAWSAQSVETQYF
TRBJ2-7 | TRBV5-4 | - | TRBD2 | TGTGCCAGCACCTCGGGACTAGCGGGGACTTACGAGCAGTACTTC | CASTSGLAGTYEQYF
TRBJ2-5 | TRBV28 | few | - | TGTGCCAGCAGGGGGCCATTCGGACCCCAAGAGACCCAGTACTTC | CASRGPFGPQETQYF
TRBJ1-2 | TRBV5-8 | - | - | TGTGCCAGCACCCCCGGCGGTGGCTACACCTTC | CASTPGGGYTF
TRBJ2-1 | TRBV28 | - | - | TGTGCCAGCGCGGCATGGGATGAGCAGTTCTTC | CASAAWDEQFF
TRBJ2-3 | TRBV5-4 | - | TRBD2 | TGTGCCAGCAGCCTCTCGACTAGCGGGGAGCGACGCGATACGCAGTATTTT | CASSLSTSGERRDTQYF
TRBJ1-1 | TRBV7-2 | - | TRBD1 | TGTGCCAGCAGCTCCTCAGGGGGGAACACTGAAGCTTTCTTT | CASSSSGGNTEAFF
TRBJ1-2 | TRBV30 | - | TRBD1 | TGTGCCTGGAGTTCCGGGACAGGGGAGCCGACTAACTATGGCTACACCTTC | CAWSSGTGEPTNYGYTF
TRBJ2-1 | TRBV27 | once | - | TGTGCCAGCAGTTCCCCTAAGGGGCTTGCCTACAATGAGCAGTTCTTC | CASSSPKGLAYNEQFF
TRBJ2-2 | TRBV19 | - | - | TGTGCCAGTAGTATGGGCGGGTTTAACACCGGGGAGCTGTTTTTT | CASSMGGFNTGELFF
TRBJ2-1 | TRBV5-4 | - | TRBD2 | TGTGCCAGCAGCTTGAGCGGGGGGGATTACAATGAGCAGTTCTTC | CASSLSGGDYNEQFF
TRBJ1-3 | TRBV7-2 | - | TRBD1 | TGTGCCAGCAGCTTTCTCTCCGGGACAGGGTCTGGAAACACCATATATTTT | CASSFLSGTGSGNTIYF
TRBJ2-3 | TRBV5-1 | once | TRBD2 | TGCGCCAGCAGCTTGGCCAGCGGGATCTCTGTTGAGCAGTATTTT | CASSLASGISVEQYF
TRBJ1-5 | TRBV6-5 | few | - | TGTGCCAGCAGTTACTCGCCGGGGTCGAATCAGCCCCAGCATTTT | CASSYSPGSNQPQHF
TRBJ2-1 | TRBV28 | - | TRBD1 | TGTGCCAGCAGTACAACAGGGAAAAAGGGGGCGATCAATGAGCAGTTCTTC | CASSTTGKKGAINEQFF
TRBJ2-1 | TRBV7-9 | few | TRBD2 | TGTGCCAGCAGTCACCCCGGGGGGAGCCTGAATGAGCAGTTCTTC | CASSHPGGSLNEQFF